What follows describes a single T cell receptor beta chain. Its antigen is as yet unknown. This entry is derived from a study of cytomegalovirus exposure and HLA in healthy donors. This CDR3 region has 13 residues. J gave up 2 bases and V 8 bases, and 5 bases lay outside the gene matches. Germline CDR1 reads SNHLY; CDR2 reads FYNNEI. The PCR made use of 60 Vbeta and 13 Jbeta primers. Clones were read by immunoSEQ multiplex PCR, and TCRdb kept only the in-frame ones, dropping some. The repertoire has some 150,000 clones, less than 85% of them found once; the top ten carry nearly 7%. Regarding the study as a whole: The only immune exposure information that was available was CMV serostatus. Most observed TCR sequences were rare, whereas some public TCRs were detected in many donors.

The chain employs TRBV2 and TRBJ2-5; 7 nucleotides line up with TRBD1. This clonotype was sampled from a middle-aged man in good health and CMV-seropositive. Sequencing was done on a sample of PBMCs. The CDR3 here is CASRGQLQETQYF. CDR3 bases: TGTGCCAGCCGGGGACAGCTACAAGAGACCCAGTACTTC.